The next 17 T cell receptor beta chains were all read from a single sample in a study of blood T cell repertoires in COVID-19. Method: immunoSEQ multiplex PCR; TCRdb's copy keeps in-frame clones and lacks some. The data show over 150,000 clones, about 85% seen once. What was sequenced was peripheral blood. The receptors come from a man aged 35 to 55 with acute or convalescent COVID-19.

CDR3 sequence: CASSSYGRGYEQYF. The CDR3 DNA reads TGCGCCAGCAGCTCATACGGTAGGGGTTACGAGCAGTACTTC. J is TRBJ2-7 and V is TRBV5-1, with D possibly being TRBD1 (5 bases). Between the trimmed V and J ends, which lost 3 bases and 4 bases, there was a span of 14 bases. There are 14 residues in the CDR3. The germline gives CDR1 SGHRS, CDR2 YFSETQ.

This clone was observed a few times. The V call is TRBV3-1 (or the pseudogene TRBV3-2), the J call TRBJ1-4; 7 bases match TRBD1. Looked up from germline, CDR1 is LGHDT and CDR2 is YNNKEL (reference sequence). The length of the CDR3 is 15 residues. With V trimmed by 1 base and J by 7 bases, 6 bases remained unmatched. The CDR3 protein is CASSQGRTGREKLFF. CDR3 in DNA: TGTGCCAGCAGCCAAGGGCGGACAGGACGTGAAAAACTGTTTTTT.

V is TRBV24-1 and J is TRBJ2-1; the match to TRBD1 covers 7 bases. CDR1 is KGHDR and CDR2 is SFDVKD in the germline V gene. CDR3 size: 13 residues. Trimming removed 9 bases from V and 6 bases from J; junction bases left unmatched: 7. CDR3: CATGRQGSNEQFF. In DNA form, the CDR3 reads TGTGCCACCGGAAGACAGGGTAGCAATGAGCAGTTCTTC.

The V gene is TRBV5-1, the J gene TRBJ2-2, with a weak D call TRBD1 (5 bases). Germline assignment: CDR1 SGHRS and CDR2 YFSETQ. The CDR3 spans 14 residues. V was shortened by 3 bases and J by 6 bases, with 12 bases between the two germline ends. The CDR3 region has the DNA TGCGCCAGCAGCTATATTCAGGGTGCCGGGGAGCTGTTTTTT. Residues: CASSYIQGAGELFF.

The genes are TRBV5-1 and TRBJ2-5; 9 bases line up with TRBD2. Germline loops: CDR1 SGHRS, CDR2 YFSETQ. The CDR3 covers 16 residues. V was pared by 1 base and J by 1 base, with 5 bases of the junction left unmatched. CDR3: CASSLSGAGGQETQYF. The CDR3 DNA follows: TGCGCCAGCAGCTTGAGTGGAGCGGGGGGCCAAGAGACCCAGTACTTC. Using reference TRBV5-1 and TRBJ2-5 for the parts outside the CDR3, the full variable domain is KAGVTQTPRYLIKTRGQQVTLSCSPISGHRSVSWYQQTPGQGLQFLFEYFSETQRNKGNFPGRFSGRQFSNSRSEMNVSTLELGDSALYLCASSLSGAGGQETQYFGPGTRLLVL.

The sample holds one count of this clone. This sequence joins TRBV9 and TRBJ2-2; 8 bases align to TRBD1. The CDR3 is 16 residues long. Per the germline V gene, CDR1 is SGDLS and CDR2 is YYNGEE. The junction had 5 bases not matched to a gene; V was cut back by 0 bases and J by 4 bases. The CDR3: CASSVEGRGRTGELFF. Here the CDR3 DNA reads TGTGCCAGCAGCGTAGAGGGCAGGGGGCGCACCGGGGAGCTGTTTTTT.

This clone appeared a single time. This chain's CDR3 is CASSSTGWYEQYF. The CDR3 DNA reads as TGTGCCAGCAGCTCGACAGGGTGGTACGAGCAGTACTTC. This chain links TRBV7-9 with TRBJ2-7; 7 bases are shared with TRBD1. Germline V gene lookup returns CDR1 SEHNR and CDR2 FQNEAQ (reference sequence). The CDR3 spans 13 residues. Losses at the gene ends were 4 bases for V and 4 bases for J; bases not matched to a gene: 4.

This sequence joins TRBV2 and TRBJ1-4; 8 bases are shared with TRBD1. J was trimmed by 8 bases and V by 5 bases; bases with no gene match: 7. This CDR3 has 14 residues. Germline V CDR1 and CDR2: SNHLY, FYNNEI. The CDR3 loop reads CASSPGQGGEKLFF. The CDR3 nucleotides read TGTGCCAGCAGTCCCGGACAGGGAGGGGAAAAACTGTTTTTT.

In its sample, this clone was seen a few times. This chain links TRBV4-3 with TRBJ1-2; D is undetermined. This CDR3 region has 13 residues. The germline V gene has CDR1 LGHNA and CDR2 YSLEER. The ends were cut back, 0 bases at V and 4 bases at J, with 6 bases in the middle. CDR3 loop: CASSQDNSYGYTF. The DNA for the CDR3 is TGCGCCAGCAGCCAAGATAACAGCTATGGCTACACCTTC.

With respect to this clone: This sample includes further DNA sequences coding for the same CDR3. CDR3 DNA: TGCGCCAGCAGCGAGGGACAGGGCAATCAGCCCCAGCATTTT. It encodes CASSEGQGNQPQHF. The rearrangement uses TRBV5-1 and TRBJ1-5; 8 bases align to TRBD1. The CDR3 covers 14 residues. The V gene end was trimmed by 4 bases and the J gene end by 2 bases; junction bases not matched to a gene: 2. The germline CDR1 and CDR2 sequences are SGHRS and YFSETQ.

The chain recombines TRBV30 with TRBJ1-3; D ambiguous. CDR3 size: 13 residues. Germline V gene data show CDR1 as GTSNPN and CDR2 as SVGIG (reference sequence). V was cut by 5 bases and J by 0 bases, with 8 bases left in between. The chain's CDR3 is CAWDRSSGNTIYF. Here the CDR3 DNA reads TGTGCCTGGGATAGGAGCTCTGGAAACACCATATATTTT.

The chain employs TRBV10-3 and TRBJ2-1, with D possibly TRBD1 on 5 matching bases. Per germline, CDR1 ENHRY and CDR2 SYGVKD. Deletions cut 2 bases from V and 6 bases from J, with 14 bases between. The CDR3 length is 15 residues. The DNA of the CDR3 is TGTGCCATCAGTGAGCCCTCCTTGCAGGGCAATGAGCAGTTCTTC. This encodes CAISEPSLQGNEQFF.

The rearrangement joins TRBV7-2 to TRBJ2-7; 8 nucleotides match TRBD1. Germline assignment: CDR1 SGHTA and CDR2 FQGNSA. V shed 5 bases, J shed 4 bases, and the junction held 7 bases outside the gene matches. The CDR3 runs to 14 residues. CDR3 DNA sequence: TGTGCCAGCAGCAACGTCCAGGGGGCTTACGAGCAGTACTTC. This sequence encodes CASSNVQGAYEQYF.

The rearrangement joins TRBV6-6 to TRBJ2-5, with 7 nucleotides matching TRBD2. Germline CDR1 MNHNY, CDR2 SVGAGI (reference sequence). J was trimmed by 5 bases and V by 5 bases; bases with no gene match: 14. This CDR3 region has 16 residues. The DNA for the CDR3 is TGTGCCAGCAGTCCATCGAGGGGAGGGCCCTCGGAGACCCAGTACTTC. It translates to CASSPSRGGPSETQYF.

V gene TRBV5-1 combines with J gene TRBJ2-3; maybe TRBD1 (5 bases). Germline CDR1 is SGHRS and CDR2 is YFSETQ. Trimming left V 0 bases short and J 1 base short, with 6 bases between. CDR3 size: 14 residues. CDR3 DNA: TGCGCCAGCAGCTTGGGACAGCGCACAGATACGCAGTATTTT. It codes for CASSLGQRTDTQYF.

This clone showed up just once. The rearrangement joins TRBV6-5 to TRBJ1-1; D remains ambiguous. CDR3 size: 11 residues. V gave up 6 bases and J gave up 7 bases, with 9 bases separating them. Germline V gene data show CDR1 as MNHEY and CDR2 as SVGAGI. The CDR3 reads CASRLLGEAFF. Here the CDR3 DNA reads TGTGCCAGCAGACTACTCGGTGAAGCTTTCTTT.

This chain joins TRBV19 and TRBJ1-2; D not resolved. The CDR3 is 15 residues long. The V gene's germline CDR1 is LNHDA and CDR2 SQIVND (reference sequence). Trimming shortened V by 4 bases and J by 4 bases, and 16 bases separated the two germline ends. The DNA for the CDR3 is TGTGCCAGTAGTACCCCCGGACTTCAACCCTATGGCTACACCTTC. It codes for CASSTPGLQPYGYTF.